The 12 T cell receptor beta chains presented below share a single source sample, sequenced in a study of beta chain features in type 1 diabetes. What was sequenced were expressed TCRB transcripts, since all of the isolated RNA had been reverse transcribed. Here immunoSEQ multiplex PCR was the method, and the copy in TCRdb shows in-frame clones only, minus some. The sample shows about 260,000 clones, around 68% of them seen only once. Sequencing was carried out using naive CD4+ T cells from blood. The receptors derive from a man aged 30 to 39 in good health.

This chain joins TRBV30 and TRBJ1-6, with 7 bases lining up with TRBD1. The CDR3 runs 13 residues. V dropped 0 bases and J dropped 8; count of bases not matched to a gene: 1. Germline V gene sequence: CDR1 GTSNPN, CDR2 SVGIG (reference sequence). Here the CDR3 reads CAWSVDRDSPLHF. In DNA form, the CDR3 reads TGTGCCTGGAGTGTAGACAGGGATTCACCCCTCCACTTT.

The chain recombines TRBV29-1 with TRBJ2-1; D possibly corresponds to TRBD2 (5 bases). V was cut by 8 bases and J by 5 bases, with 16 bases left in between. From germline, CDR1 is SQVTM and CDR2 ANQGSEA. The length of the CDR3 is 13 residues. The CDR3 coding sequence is TGCAGCTCCGAAAATCGGGGAAACAATGAGCAGTTCTTC. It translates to CSSENRGNNEQFF.

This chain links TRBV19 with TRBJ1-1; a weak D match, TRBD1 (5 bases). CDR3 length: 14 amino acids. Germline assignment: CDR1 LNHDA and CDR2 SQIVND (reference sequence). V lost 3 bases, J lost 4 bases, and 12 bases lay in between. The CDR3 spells CASSIRRDFTEAFF. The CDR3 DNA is TGTGCCAGTAGTATCCGCAGGGATTTCACTGAAGCTTTCTTT.

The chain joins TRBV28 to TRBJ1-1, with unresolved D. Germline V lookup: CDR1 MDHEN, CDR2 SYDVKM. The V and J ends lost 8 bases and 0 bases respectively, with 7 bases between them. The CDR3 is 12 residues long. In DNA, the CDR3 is TGTGCCAGCGGGGAGATGAACACTGAAGCTTTCTTT. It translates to CASGEMNTEAFF.

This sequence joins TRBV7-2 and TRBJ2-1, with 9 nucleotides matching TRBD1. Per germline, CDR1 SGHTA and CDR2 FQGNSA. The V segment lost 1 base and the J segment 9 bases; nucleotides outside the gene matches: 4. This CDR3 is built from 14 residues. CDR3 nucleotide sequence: TGTGCCAGCAGCTTAGGTGGGACAGGGCTTGAGCAGTTCTTC. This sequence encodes CASSLGGTGLEQFF. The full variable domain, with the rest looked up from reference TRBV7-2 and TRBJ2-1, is GAGVSQSPSNKVTEKGKDVELRCDPISGHTALYWYRQSLGQGLEFLIYFQGNSAPDKSGLPSDRFSAERTGGSVSTLTIQRTQQEDSAVYLCASSLGGTGLEQFFGPGTRLTVL.

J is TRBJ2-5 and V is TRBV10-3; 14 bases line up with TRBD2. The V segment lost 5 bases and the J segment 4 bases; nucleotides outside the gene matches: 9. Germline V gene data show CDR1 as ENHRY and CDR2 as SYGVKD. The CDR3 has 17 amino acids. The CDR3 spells CAISLSGLAGAGETQYF. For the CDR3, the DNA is TGTGCCATCAGTCTGTCGGGACTAGCGGGAGCTGGAGAGACCCAGTACTTC.

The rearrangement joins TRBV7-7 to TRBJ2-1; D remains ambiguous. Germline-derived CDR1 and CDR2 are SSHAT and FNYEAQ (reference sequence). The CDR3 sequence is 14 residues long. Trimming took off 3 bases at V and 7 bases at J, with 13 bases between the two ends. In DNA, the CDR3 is TGTGCCAGCAGCTTGACTCCCCAACTGAATGAGCAGTTCTTC. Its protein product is CASSLTPQLNEQFF.

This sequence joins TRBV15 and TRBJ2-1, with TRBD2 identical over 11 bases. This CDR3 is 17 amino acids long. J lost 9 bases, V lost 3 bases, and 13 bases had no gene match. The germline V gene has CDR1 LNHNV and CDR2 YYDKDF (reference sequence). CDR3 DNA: TGTGCCACCAGCAGGGACGTAAAGGGGACTAGCGGAGCTGAGCAGTTCTTC. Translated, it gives CATSRDVKGTSGAEQFF.

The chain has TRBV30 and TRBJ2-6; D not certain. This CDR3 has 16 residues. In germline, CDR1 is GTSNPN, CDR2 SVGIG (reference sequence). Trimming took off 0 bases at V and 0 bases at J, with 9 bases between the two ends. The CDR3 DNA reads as TGTGCCTGGAGTGTGTCAGTCAGCTCTGGGGCCAACGTCCTGACTTTC. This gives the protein CAWSVSVSSGANVLTF.

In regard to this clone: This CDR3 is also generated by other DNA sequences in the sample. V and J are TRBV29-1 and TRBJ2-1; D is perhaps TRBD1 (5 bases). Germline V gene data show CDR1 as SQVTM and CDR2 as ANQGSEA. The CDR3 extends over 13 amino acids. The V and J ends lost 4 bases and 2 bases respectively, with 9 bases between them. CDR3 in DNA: TGCAGCGTTGCGGGCAGGGCCTACAATGAGCAGTTCTTC. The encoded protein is CSVAGRAYNEQFF.

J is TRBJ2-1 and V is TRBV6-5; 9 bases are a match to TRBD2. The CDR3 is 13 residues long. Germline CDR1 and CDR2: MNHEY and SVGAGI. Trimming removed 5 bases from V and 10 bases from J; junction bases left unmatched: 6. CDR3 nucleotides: TGTGCCAGCAGTCGGAGGACTAGCGTAGAGCAGTTCTTC. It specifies CASSRRTSVEQFF.

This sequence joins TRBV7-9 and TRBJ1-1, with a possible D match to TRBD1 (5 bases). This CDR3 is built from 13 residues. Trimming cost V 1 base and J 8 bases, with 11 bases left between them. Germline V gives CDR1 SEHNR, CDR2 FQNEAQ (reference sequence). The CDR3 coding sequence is TGTGCCAGCAGCTTAGAATCGCAGGGAGAAGCTTTCTTT. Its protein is CASSLESQGEAFF.